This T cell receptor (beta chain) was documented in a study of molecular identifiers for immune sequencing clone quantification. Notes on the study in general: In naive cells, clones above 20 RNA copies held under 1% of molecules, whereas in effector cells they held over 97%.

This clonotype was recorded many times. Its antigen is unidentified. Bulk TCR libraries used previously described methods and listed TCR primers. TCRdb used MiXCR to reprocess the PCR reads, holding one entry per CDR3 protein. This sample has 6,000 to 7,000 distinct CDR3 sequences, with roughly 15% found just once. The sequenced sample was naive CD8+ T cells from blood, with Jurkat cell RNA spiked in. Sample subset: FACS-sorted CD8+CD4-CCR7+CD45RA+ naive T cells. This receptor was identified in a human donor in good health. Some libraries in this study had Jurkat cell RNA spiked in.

The CDR3 here is CASSLRTGTTTNEKLFF. CDR3 DNA: TGTGCCAGCAGCCTCCGGACAGGGACCACGACTAATGAAAAACTGTTTTTT. The chain combines TRBV5-6 with TRBJ1-4; 8 nucleotides align to TRBD1. Germline lookup yields CDR1 SGHDT and CDR2 YYEEEE. The CDR3 runs 17 residues. Unmatched junction bases numbered 10, after V lost 4 bases and J lost 2 bases.